Below, 21 T cell receptor beta chains from the same sample are listed, as sequenced in a study of CD8+ T cells in alopecia areata. Sequencing relied on a cDNA template that was reverse transcribed from extracted RNA. Only in-frame clones appear in the TCRdb table, and some are missing; sequencing was by immunoSEQ multiplex PCR. The table lists roughly 150,000 clones, 62% of them singletons. The sequencing sample was made of CD8+ T cells sorted from blood. These receptors were collected from a human donor in good health.

This clone was seen just once. The chain is built from TRBV7-9 and TRBJ1-2; 9 bases fit TRBD1. CDR1 SEHNR and CDR2 FQNEAQ come from the germline V gene (reference sequence). The CDR3 consists of 15 residues. Trimming cost V 5 bases and J 4 bases; bases outside gene matches: 8. The chain's CDR3 is CASSTGGRTAYGYTF. The CDR3 DNA follows: TGTGCCAGCAGCACAGGGGGCCGGACTGCCTATGGCTACACCTTC.

CDR3 protein: CASREQGSGNTIYF. In DNA form, the CDR3 reads TGTGCCAGCAGGGAACAGGGATCTGGAAACACCATATATTTT. This sequence joins TRBV2 and TRBJ1-3, with TRBD1 as a possible D gene (6 bases). Trimming left V 6 bases short and J 1 base short, with 10 bases between. The CDR3 loop spans 14 amino acids. Germline V gene lookup returns CDR1 SNHLY and CDR2 FYNNEI.

This clone has more than one count but fewer than ten. This chain links TRBV28 with TRBJ2-5; 9 bases agree with TRBD1. Trimming at V came to 6 bases and at J to 7 bases, leaving 6 bases not matched to a gene. Germline CDR1 MDHEN, CDR2 SYDVKM. This CDR3 is 13 amino acids long. The CDR3: CASSWDRAGTQYF. The CDR3 bases are TGTGCCAGCAGCTGGGACAGGGCAGGGACCCAGTACTTC.

CDR3 amino acids: CASSSPGFDGELFF. The CDR3 nucleotides are TGTGCCAGCAGTAGCCCGGGGTTTGACGGGGAGCTGTTTTTT. This sequence joins TRBV27 and TRBJ2-2; D perhaps matches TRBD2 (5 bases). This CDR3 comprises 14 residues. The germline V gene has CDR1 MNHEY and CDR2 SMNVEV (reference sequence). The V and J ends lost 5 bases and 7 bases respectively, with 14 bases between them.

This chain connects TRBV7-6 to TRBJ1-5; possibly TRBD1 for D (5 bases). V was pared by 4 bases and J by 2 bases, with 12 bases between. The CDR3 totals 15 residues. Germline CDR1 is SGHVS and CDR2 is FNYEAQ. This CDR3 is CASSSVGGGNQPQHF. In nucleotides, the CDR3 is TGTGCCAGCAGCTCCGTTGGGGGGGGCAATCAGCCCCAGCATTTT.

A remark on this clone: One end of the junction is discordant with germline, which a read error may explain. The V gene is TRBV7-7, the J gene TRBJ2-2; 9 bases are shared with TRBD1. Germline V CDR1 and CDR2: SSHAT, FNYEAQ (reference sequence). There are 20 residues in the CDR3. CDR3 region: CASSLVGTGRRLRKAGELFF. CDR3 coding DNA: TGTGCTAGCAGCTTAGTAGGGACAGGGCGTAGGCTTAGGAAAGCCGGGGAGCTGTTTTTT.

The rearrangement uses TRBV5-1 and TRBJ2-7; D is undetermined. Germline values: CDR1 SGHRS, CDR2 YFSETQ. Trimming stripped 2 bases from V and 3 bases from J, with 12 bases between. There are 14 residues in the CDR3. For the CDR3, the DNA is TGCGCCAGCAGCTTCCTGCGCGGTCTCTACGAGCAGTACTTC. This translates into CASSFLRGLYEQYF.

This rearrangement joins TRBV19 to TRBJ2-1; the match to TRBD2 covers 9 bases. V gave up 5 bases and J gave up 9 bases; unmatched junction bases: 11. Germline CDR1 and CDR2: LNHDA and SQIVND (reference sequence). The CDR3 is 15 residues long. This CDR3 is CASSVLAGSVGEQFF. Here the CDR3 DNA reads TGTGCCAGTAGTGTTCTAGCGGGGTCCGTGGGTGAGCAGTTCTTC.

The chain couples TRBV30 to TRBJ2-1; 8 nucleotides align to TRBD1. This CDR3 comprises 14 residues. CDR1 is GTSNPN, CDR2 SVGIG, per germline (reference sequence). Trimming at V came to 0 bases and at J to 10 bases, leaving 8 bases not matched to a gene. The CDR3 sequence is CAWSVGTGLGEQFF. CDR3 coding DNA: TGTGCCTGGAGTGTGGGGACAGGTTTGGGGGAGCAGTTCTTC.

This sequence joins TRBV7-9 and TRBJ1-1; D ambiguous. This CDR3 has 14 residues. Germline V gives CDR1 SEHNR, CDR2 FQNEAQ (reference sequence). V lost 2 bases to trimming and J lost 2 bases, with 9 bases between them. The CDR3 region is CASSLLTHNTEAFF. The CDR3 nucleotides read TGTGCCAGCAGCTTACTTACACACAACACTGAAGCTTTCTTT. Looking up the rest from reference TRBV7-9 and TRBJ1-1 gives the full variable domain: DTGVSQNPRHKITKRGQNVTFRCDPISEHNRLYWYRQTLGQGPEFLTYFQNEAQLEKSRLLSDRFSAERPKGSFSTLEIQRTEQGDSAMYLCASSLLTHNTEAFFGQGTRLTVV.

This clone was counted only a few times. The rearrangement uses TRBV29-1 and TRBJ2-7; TRBD1 aligns across 9 bases. The junction had 8 bases not matched to a gene; V was cut back by 6 bases and J by 5 bases. CDR3 length: 13 residues. In germline, CDR1 is SQVTM, CDR2 ANQGSEA. DNA of the CDR3: TGCAGCGTAGGAGGGACAGGGCCCGACGAGCAGTACTTC. This encodes CSVGGTGPDEQYF.

This chain links TRBV4-1 with TRBJ1-5, with D unclear. This CDR3 comprises 16 residues. Germline CDR1 MGHRA, CDR2 YSYEKL. Trimming shortened V by 5 bases and J by 1 base, and 15 bases separated the two germline ends. The CDR3 nucleotides read TGCGCCAGCAGCAAAAGAGCTCCCAGCAGCAATCAGCCCCAGCATTTT. The encoded protein is CASSKRAPSSNQPQHF.

This clone was found once. V gene TRBV25-1 combines with J gene TRBJ1-5; no reliable D call. The germline V gene encodes CDR1 MGHDK and CDR2 SYGVNS. The V gene lost 4 bases and the J gene lost 0 bases, with 7 bases spanning the gap. CDR3 length equals 14 residues. This chain's CDR3 is CASSAAYSNQPQHF. Here the CDR3 DNA reads TGTGCCAGCAGTGCCGCCTATAGCAATCAGCCCCAGCATTTT. Drawing the rest from reference TRBV25-1 and TRBJ1-5, the complete variable domain is EADIYQTPRYLVIGTGKKITLECSQTMGHDKMYWYQQDPGMELHLIHYSYGVNSTEKGDLSSESTVSRIRTEHFPLTLESARPSHTSQYLCASSAAYSNQPQHFGDGTRLSIL.

This sequence joins TRBV13 and TRBJ2-5; D may match TRBD1 or TRBD2 (5 bases each). The germline CDR1 and CDR2 sequences are PRHDT and FYEKMQ (reference sequence). CDR3 length: 15 amino acids. Trimming took 4 bases from V and 4 from J, leaving 16 bases between them. The CDR3 loop is CASSSRTNGGETQYF. In DNA, the CDR3 is TGTGCCAGCAGCTCCCGGACGAATGGGGGAGAGACCCAGTACTTC.

Of note for this clone: The same CDR3 is also encoded by other DNA sequences in this sample. The chain carries TRBV27 and TRBJ2-1, with 8 bases matching TRBD1. Germline lookup yields CDR1 MNHEY and CDR2 SMNVEV (reference sequence). Trimming removed 6 bases from V and 4 bases from J; junction bases left unmatched: 5. This CDR3 has 14 residues. CDR3 sequence (DNA): TGTGCCAGCAGCCGACAGGGGAGTTACAATGAGCAGTTCTTC. It translates to CASSRQGSYNEQFF.

This clone was observed a few times. The V call is TRBV7-6, the J call TRBJ2-7; no clear D gene. Trimming pared 1 base from V and 2 bases from J, leaving 3 bases between. Per germline, CDR1 SGHVS and CDR2 FNYEAQ. The CDR3 consists of 12 residues. The CDR3 sequence: CASSLEPYEQYF. The CDR3, as DNA: TGTGCCAGCAGCTTAGAGCCCTACGAGCAGTACTTC.

This clone appeared a few times. CDR3 nucleotide sequence: TGCAGCGTTGAAGGACAGGGGAAAGAGACCCAGTACTTC. Translation: CSVEGQGKETQYF. The genes are TRBV29-1 and TRBJ2-5; TRBD1 aligns across 8 bases. CDR1 is SQVTM and CDR2 is ANQGSEA in the germline V gene. The CDR3 loop spans 13 amino acids. V dropped 1 base and J dropped 3; count of bases not matched to a gene: 1.

This chain joins TRBV27 and TRBJ1-1; D unresolved. Trimming left V 6 bases short and J 1 base short, with 15 bases between. Germline V CDR1 and CDR2: MNHEY, SMNVEV (reference sequence). The CDR3 has 15 residues. In nucleotides, the CDR3 is TGTGCCAGCAGCACCTACCTAGGAAGGAACACTGAAGCTTTCTTT. Protein: CASSTYLGRNTEAFF.

The chain couples TRBV19 to TRBJ2-1; 9 bases are a match to TRBD1. J gave up 3 bases and V 10 bases, and 4 bases lay outside the gene matches. The CDR3 covers 13 residues. Germline CDR1 and CDR2: LNHDA and SQIVND (reference sequence). CDR3 in amino acids: CATKDRGYNEQFF. The CDR3, as DNA: TGTGCCACTAAGGACAGGGGCTACAATGAGCAGTTCTTC.

The J gene is TRBJ2-5, the V gene TRBV19; D remains ambiguous. Trimming removed 5 bases at V and 5 bases at J, with 6 bases between. The germline gives CDR1 LNHDA, CDR2 SQIVND (reference sequence). The CDR3 is 11 amino acids. CDR3 sequence (DNA): TGTGCCAGTAGTCGCGAGGAGACCCAGTACTTC. This translates into CASSREETQYF.

The rearrangement links TRBV27 to TRBJ2-7; 9 positions match TRBD1. CDR1 MNHEY and CDR2 SMNVEV come from the germline V gene (reference sequence). Trimming at V came to 7 bases and at J to 5 bases, leaving 6 bases not matched to a gene. This CDR3 spans 13 amino acids. The CDR3: CASTYTGGNEQYF. The CDR3 DNA reads TGTGCCAGCACTTATACAGGGGGCAACGAGCAGTACTTC.